This T cell receptor (beta chain) emerged from a study of OX40 agonist ivuxolimab in advanced cancers. For the study at large: Dose-escalation patients' cancers were hepatocellular carcinoma, melanoma, renal cell or head and neck cancer. Notes on the study in general: Near-lowest levels of clonal expansion characterized partial responders at 0.1-3.0 mg/kg. At 0.1 to 3.0 mg/kg, clonal expansion of CD4+ and CD8+ blood T cells had occurred by week 6.

The assay was immunoSEQ multiplex PCR, and TCRdb's table has in-frame clones only and misses some. The sample yields about 46,000 clones, around 81% seen once. On this clone: Its antigen is as yet unknown.

From germline, CDR1 is SGHDN and CDR2 FVKESK. CDR3 size: 15 residues. V lost 1 base, J lost 4 bases, and 12 bases lay in between. The rearrangement uses TRBV14 and TRBJ2-3, with TRBD2 as a possible D gene (6 bases). The material sequenced was CD4+ or CD8+ T cells sorted from blood, taken in a trial of the OX40 agonist ivuxolimab. This clonotype originated in an adult with an advanced solid tumor such as melanoma, head and neck, liver or kidney cancer. CDR3 region: CASSQGGTLSDTQYF. Here the CDR3 DNA reads TGTGCCAGCAGCCAAGGGGGGACTTTATCAGATACGCAGTATTTT.